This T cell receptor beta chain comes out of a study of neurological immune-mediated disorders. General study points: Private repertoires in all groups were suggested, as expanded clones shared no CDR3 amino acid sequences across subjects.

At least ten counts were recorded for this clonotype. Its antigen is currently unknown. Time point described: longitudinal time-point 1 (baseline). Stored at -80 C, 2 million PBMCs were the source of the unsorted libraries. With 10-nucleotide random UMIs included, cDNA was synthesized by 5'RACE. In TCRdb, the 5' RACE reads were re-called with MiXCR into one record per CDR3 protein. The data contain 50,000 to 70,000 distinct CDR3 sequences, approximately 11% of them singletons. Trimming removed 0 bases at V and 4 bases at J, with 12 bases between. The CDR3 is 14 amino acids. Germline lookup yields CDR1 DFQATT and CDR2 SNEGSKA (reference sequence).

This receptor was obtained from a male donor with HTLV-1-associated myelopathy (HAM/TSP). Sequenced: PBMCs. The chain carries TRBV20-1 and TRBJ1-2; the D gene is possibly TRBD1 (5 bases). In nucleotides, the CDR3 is TGCAGTGCTAGAGATCAAGGGCAGGGCTATGGCTACACCTTC. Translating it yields CSARDQGQGYGYTF.